This TCR beta chain appears in the sequencing data of a study of cytomegalovirus exposure and HLA in healthy donors. The PCR used 60 Vbeta and 13 Jbeta primers. Measured with immunoSEQ multiplex PCR; TCRdb has only the in-frame clones, and not every one. This table has approximately 100,000 clones, 74% appearing once. The CDR3 runs to 14 residues. CDR1 and CDR2 (germline): LNHDA, SQIVND (reference sequence). J lost 4 bases, V lost 3 bases, and 5 bases had no gene match. This TCR was sampled from a middle-aged man in good health and CMV-seropositive. The V and J genes are TRBV19 and TRBJ1-1; 7 bases match TRBD1. Sequencing input: PBMCs. CDR3 region: CASSIRGFGTEAFF. Here the CDR3 DNA reads TGTGCCAGTAGTATCAGGGGGTTTGGCACTGAAGCTTTCTTT.